This passage covers 21 T cell receptor beta chains from one sample sequenced in a study of T cells after posttransplantation cyclophosphamide. Sampled 1 year posttransplant, controls received myeloablative marrow transplants, methotrexate and a calcineurin inhibitor. This table comes from immunoSEQ multiplex PCR, and its TCRdb copy is limited to in-frame clones, with some not included. The top ten hold about 29% of the sample, which has roughly 16,000 clones, 85% seen once. Source: PBMCs, taken after allogeneic stem cell transplant with calcineurin inhibitor and methotrexate. Receptor source: a female patient in her late teens or twenties who received an allogeneic stem cell transplant from an unrelated donor, was CMV-positive, and had acute and chronic GVHD. Some T cells may be provided by the graft donor.

This chain uses TRBV5-8 with TRBJ2-3, with TRBD2 matching over 9 bases. Trimming at V came to 4 bases and at J to 4 bases, leaving 4 bases not matched to a gene. This CDR3 spans 14 amino acids. The germline V gene has CDR1 SGHTS and CDR2 YDEGEE. CDR3 coding DNA: TGTGCCAGCAGCCCAGGACTAGCGCCAGATACGCAGTATTTT. This gives the protein CASSPGLAPDTQYF.

The CDR3 DNA reads TGTGCCAGCAGTTTACGCCCCTCGGGAGGGAACCCAGATACGCAGTATTTT. Amino acid sequence: CASSLRPSGGNPDTQYF. The chain combines TRBV27 with TRBJ2-3; 8 bases agree with TRBD2. The CDR3 is 17 residues long. The germline CDR1 and CDR2 sequences are MNHEY and SMNVEV (reference sequence). J lost 4 bases, V lost 2 bases, and 11 bases had no gene match.

The chain recombines TRBV6-5 with TRBJ1-2; perhaps TRBD1 as D (5 bases). V was trimmed by 3 bases and J by 4 bases, leaving 12 bases between them. The V gene's germline CDR1 is MNHEY and CDR2 SVGAGI. This CDR3 comprises 14 residues. CDR3 loop: CASSYRGVGYGYTF. DNA for the CDR3: TGTGCCAGCAGTTATAGGGGTGTAGGCTATGGCTACACCTTC.

This sequence joins TRBV27 and TRBJ1-5; D not resolved. CDR3 length: 13 amino acids. CDR1 is MNHEY, CDR2 SMNVEV, per germline (reference sequence). Trimming removed 4 bases at V and 0 bases at J, with 4 bases between. CDR3 in amino acids: CASSSRSNQPQHF. CDR3 coding DNA: TGTGCCAGCAGTTCCCGTAGCAATCAGCCCCAGCATTTT.

The gene calls are TRBV4-1 and TRBJ2-3, with D possibly being TRBD2 (6 bases). The germline CDR1 and CDR2 sequences are MGHRA and YSYEKL. This CDR3 contains 15 residues. The V and J ends lost 4 bases and 5 bases respectively, with 16 bases between them. CDR3 sequence reads: CASSLRDFKLDTQYF. Here the CDR3 DNA reads TGCGCCAGCAGCCTCCGGGACTTTAAACTAGATACGCAGTATTTT.

This sequence joins TRBV5-1 and TRBJ2-5; possible D gene TRBD1, 6 bases. V was shortened by 4 bases and J by 5 bases, with 12 bases between the two germline ends. Looked up from germline, CDR1 is SGHRS and CDR2 is YFSETQ. CDR3 length: 13 amino acids. Here the CDR3 DNA reads TGCGCCAGCAGCCCACAGGGCTGGGAGACCCAGTACTTC. Amino acids: CASSPQGWETQYF. Full variable domain (outside the CDR3, taken from reference TRBV5-1 and TRBJ2-5): KAGVTQTPRYLIKTRGQQVTLSCSPISGHRSVSWYQQTPGQGLQFLFEYFSETQRNKGNFPGRFSGRQFSNSRSEMNVSTLELGDSALYLCASSPQGWETQYFGPGTRLLVL.

J is TRBJ2-7 and V is TRBV7-2; D may be TRBD2 (5 bases). This CDR3 comprises 15 residues. V lost 3 bases and J lost 3, with 15 bases in between. The germline CDR1 and CDR2 sequences are SGHTA and FQGNSA. CDR3 nucleotide sequence: TGTGCCAGCAGCTTGAGGCAGCGGCCGATCTACGAGCAGTACTTC. It is translated as CASSLRQRPIYEQYF.

The chain carries TRBV29-1 and TRBJ1-1; weak D call: TRBD1 (5 bases). Trimming removed 5 bases at V and 8 bases at J, with 15 bases between. Germline CDR1 reads SQVTM; CDR2 reads ANQGSEA. The CDR3 sequence is 12 residues long. This chain's CDR3 is CSVWVRGVEAFF. CDR3 sequence (DNA): TGCAGCGTTTGGGTGCGGGGGGTCGAAGCTTTCTTT. Full variable domain (outside the CDR3, taken from reference TRBV29-1 and TRBJ1-1): SAVISQKPSRDICQRGTSLTIQCQVDSQVTMMFWYRQQPGQSLTLIATANQGSEATYESGFVIDKFPISRPNLTFSTLTVSNMSPEDSSIYLCSVWVRGVEAFFGQGTRLTVV.

This clone showed up just once. The chain carries TRBV4-1 and TRBJ2-5; 8 nucleotides match TRBD1. TRBJ2-7 explains the end of the DNA better; the J call may be wrong. Looked up from germline, CDR1 is MGHRA and CDR2 is YSYEKL. The CDR3 length is 15 residues. CDR3 protein: CASSQTGESTYEQYF. The CDR3 region has the DNA TGCGCCAGCAGCCAGACAGGGGAATCCACCTACGAGCAGTACTTC.

V and J are TRBV28 and TRBJ2-7; TRBD1 agrees at 9 bases. This CDR3 spans 17 amino acids. V was pared by 3 bases and J by 4 bases, with 13 bases of the junction left unmatched. From germline, CDR1 is MDHEN and CDR2 SYDVKM. Written as DNA, the CDR3 is TGTGCCAGCAGTTTTCGCGTCGGGACAGGGACTTCGTACGAGCAGTACTTC. Protein sequence: CASSFRVGTGTSYEQYF.

The chain employs TRBV7-2 and TRBJ1-2; perhaps TRBD1 as D (6 bases). V lost 2 bases, J lost 4 bases, and 11 bases lay in between. The CDR3 is 14 residues long. Germline lookup yields CDR1 SGHTA and CDR2 FQGNSA. The CDR3 nucleotides are TGTGCCAGCAGCTTACGGGGGGCCGGCTATGGCTACACCTTC. Translated, it gives CASSLRGAGYGYTF.

V is TRBV2 and J is TRBJ1-1; 10 bases are shared with TRBD1. The germline CDR1 and CDR2 sequences are SNHLY and FYNNEI. Trimming cost V 7 bases and J 3 bases; bases outside gene matches: 5. This CDR3 has 14 residues. Here the CDR3 DNA reads TGTGCCAGCACTCCAGGACAGGGGGACACTGAAGCTTTCTTT. Encoded protein: CASTPGQGDTEAFF.

The DNA for the CDR3 is TGTGCCAGCTCACCGTCACAGGGAATACCAGATACGCAGTATTTT. Its protein product is CASSPSQGIPDTQYF. The genes are TRBV18 and TRBJ2-3; weak D call: TRBD1 (6 bases). The CDR3 spans 15 residues. Germline-derived CDR1 and CDR2 are KGHSH and LQKENI. The ends were cut back, 3 bases at V and 4 bases at J, with 14 bases in the middle.

This chain links TRBV6-1 with TRBJ1-2, with a weak D call TRBD1 (5 bases). The germline CDR1 and CDR2 sequences are MNHNS and SASEGT. With 5 bases removed from V and 3 bases from J, the gap between germline ends came to 16 bases. The CDR3 covers 15 residues. CDR3 nucleotides: TGTGCCAGCAGTACCCTCCAGGGAATGGACTATGGCTACACCTTC. Amino acids: CASSTLQGMDYGYTF.

The chain employs TRBV2 and TRBJ2-2; a possible D gene is TRBD1 (6 bases). V dropped 4 bases and J dropped 7 bases, with 10 bases sitting between them. The length of the CDR3 is 13 residues. Looked up from germline, CDR1 is SNHLY and CDR2 is FYNNEI. The CDR3 protein is CASSGNRDGELFF. CDR3 coding DNA: TGTGCCAGCAGTGGAAACAGGGACGGGGAGCTGTTTTTT. The whole variable domain, remainder taken from reference TRBV2 and TRBJ2-2, is EPEVTQTPSHQVTQMGQEVILRCVPISNHLYFYWYRQILGQKVEFLVSFYNNEISEKSEIFDDQFSVERPDGSNFTLKIRSTKLEDSAMYFCASSGNRDGELFFGEGSRLTVL.

The V call is TRBV5-6, the J call TRBJ1-2, with D uncertain. V lost 0 bases, J lost 2 bases, and 5 bases lay in between. CDR3 length: 13 amino acids. Germline assignment: CDR1 SGHDT and CDR2 YYEEEE. As DNA, the CDR3 is TGTGCCAGCAGCTTGGGGGCCAACTATGGCTACACCTTC. Translated, it gives CASSLGANYGYTF.

The gene calls are TRBV6-5 and TRBJ1-2, with 7 positions matching TRBD1. Per the germline V gene, CDR1 is MNHEY and CDR2 is SVGAGI. V was clipped by 6 bases and J by 4 bases; unmatched bases: 8. The CDR3 spans 14 residues. CDR3 bases: TGTGCCAGCAGCAGGGGGATATTACTCTATGGCTACACCTTC. Encoded protein: CASSRGILLYGYTF.

The chain links TRBV4-2 to TRBJ2-1, with 8 bases aligning to TRBD1. Unmatched junction bases numbered 5, after V lost 5 bases and J lost 5 bases. CDR1 and CDR2 from the germline V gene are LGHNA and YNFKEQ. The CDR3 totals 14 residues. CDR3 region: CASSAGQVHNEQFF. The CDR3 DNA reads TGTGCCAGCAGCGCGGGACAGGTTCACAATGAGCAGTTCTTC.

V is TRBV19 and J is TRBJ2-3; 7 positions match TRBD1. This CDR3 is built from 15 residues. Germline CDR1 and CDR2: LNHDA and SQIVND (reference sequence). V trimming: 3 bases; J trimming: 2 bases; junction bases outside the gene matches: 5. The CDR3 reads CASSMGQGDTDTQYF. As DNA, the CDR3 is TGTGCCAGTAGTATGGGCCAGGGGGACACAGATACGCAGTATTTT.

The chain joins TRBV7-6 to TRBJ1-1; D remains unclear. The V gene's germline CDR1 is SGHVS and CDR2 FNYEAQ. The CDR3 is 17 residues long. V lost 0 bases and J lost 0, with 14 bases in between. This CDR3 reads CASSLALGRSMNTEAFF. DNA of the CDR3: TGTGCCAGCAGCTTAGCGCTCGGCAGGTCTATGAACACTGAAGCTTTCTTT.

This chain links TRBV19 with TRBJ2-7; 10 positions match TRBD2. Germline CDR1 is LNHDA and CDR2 is SQIVND (reference sequence). Trimming at V came to 3 bases and at J to 4 bases, leaving 6 bases not matched to a gene. This CDR3 comprises 15 residues. CDR3 amino acids: CASSIVPSGSYEQYF. The DNA for the CDR3 is TGTGCCAGTAGTATTGTTCCTAGCGGGAGTTACGAGCAGTACTTC.